This TCR beta chain was recorded in a study of identifying expanded T cells in peripheral blood (dated by TCRdb to between 2019 and 2020). Regarding the study in general: Technical replicates were generated by sequencing separate aliquots of the same genomic DNA pool, and four replicates were compared pairwise.

During the collection period, no infections or other immune events were recorded for the healthy donors. To calibrate time-dependent variance in a beta-binomial model of T-cell clone differential abundance, blood repertoires from healthy donors were used as a training cohort. The training cohort included around ten healthy donors, of whom 3 were female and 7 were male. An age range of about 29 to 65 years, with an average of 43 years, was recorded for the donors. Whole blood, obtained from a commercial supplier, was collected from each healthy donor at three time points spaced roughly 14 days apart. Genomic DNA was extracted from unsorted whole blood for immunosequencing. Comment on this clone: The antigen it recognizes is unknown. No much larger clonotype is one base removed from it; base qualities were not supplied.

TCRbeta CDR3 regions were profiled by bias-controlled multiplex PCR amplification of genomic DNA with the immunoSEQ Assay. As for the original processing: To quantify the absolute abundance of each unique TCRbeta CDR3 region, the sequences were collapsed and filtered. Differential abundance was assessed using a binomial (Fisher-equivalent) model and a beta-binomial model in which time-dependent variance fitted from healthy donors was added. Any clone with fewer than 5 combined templates was excluded, and a clone was called differentially abundant if its Benjamini-Hochberg FDR was below 0.01. The form v = (b*log(k)+a)^2 was used to model beta-binomial variance as a function of total template count across the two samples. This immuneACCESS table, as held by TCRdb, lists in-frame sequences with V and J called but not all clones. Of the missing ones, under half trace to an unresolved V gene in checked studies; the others have no known cause. V and J calls and clone size are those listed in that table; D and trimming were worked out from the DNA. For this sample the table gives about 89,000 clones, of which about 87% were detected only once. The ten largest clones add up to 4% of the sample.

The junction shows trimming of 4 bases on V and 4 bases on J, plus 32 bases between the germline ends. There are 22 amino acids in the CDR3, from cysteine to phenylalanine inclusive. Left in the record is the CDR3 DNA by itself, 66 bases read in frame from the first base. Looking up the germline V gene yields CDR1 LGHNA and CDR2 YNFKEQ. Overall study outcomes, separate from this receptor: Across all healthy donors, variance in clone template counts between approximately 2-week samples was found to increase significantly with total template count. It was expected by the authors that biological variance in healthy repertoires might increase further over much longer intervals, such as months to years. The beta-binomial model significantly reduced the number of clones called differentially abundant and the false-positive rate across all healthy-donor time intervals. Approximately 1.2 differentially abundant clones were flagged by the binomial model between technical replicates, whereas about 15 and 19 were flagged over about two weeks and four weeks, respectively.

The V and J segments used are TRBV4-2 and TRBJ1-6, with a tentative D gene TRBD1 over 6 matching bases. This receptor was obtained from a person aged 18 to 70 in good health. The sequenced sample consisted of blood. The encoded CDR3 is CASSLHKQLYREAGSYNSPLHF. The nucleotide sequence is given as TGTGCCAGCAGCCTACACAAGCAACTATACAGGGAGGCAGGTTCGTATAATTCACCCCTCCACTTT.